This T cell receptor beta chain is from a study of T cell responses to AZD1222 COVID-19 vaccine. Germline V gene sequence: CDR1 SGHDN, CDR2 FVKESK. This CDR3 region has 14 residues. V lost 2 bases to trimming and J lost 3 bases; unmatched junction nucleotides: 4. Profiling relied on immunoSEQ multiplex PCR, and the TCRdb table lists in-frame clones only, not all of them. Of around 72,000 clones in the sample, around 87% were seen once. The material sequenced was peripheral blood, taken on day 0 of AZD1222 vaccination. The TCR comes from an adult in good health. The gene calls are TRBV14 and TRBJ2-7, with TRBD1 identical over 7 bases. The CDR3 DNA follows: TGTGCCAGCAGCCAAACAGGGGCATTCTACGAGCAGTACTTC. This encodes CASSQTGAFYEQYF.